This T cell receptor (beta chain) was identified in a study of T-cell reconstitution after alpha-beta-depleted transplantation in children. Study results and caveats: TCRbeta diversity was high at day 60 in some patients (a result of surviving recipient T cells and thymic progenitors).

The J segment lost 4 bases and the V segment lost 6 bases, leaving 11 bases of the junction unmatched. From germline, CDR1 is MDHEN and CDR2 SYDVKM. This CDR3 has 15 residues. In the case of this clonotype: What it binds is unknown.

Unique molecular identifiers were built into the TCRbeta library. A single record per CDR3 protein comes from TCRdb applying MiXCR to the PCR reads. The sample carries around 240,000 distinct CDR3 sequences, 6.5% to 9% recorded once. The chain is built from TRBV28 and TRBJ1-2, with TRBD1 identical over 7 bases. Material: PBMCs, mostly from graft donor cells, obtained 180 days after TCRalphabeta/CD19-depleted stem cell transplant. This clonotype was obtained from a male patient younger than 18 who had a stem cell transplant for acute lymphoblastic leukemia, so the T cells may come from the graft donor. The CDR3 DNA reads as TGTGCCAGCAGGCCACCGGGACAGTCCGGCTATGGCTACACCTTC. As protein: CASRPPGQSGYGYTF.